This T cell receptor (beta chain) was recovered during a study of blood T cell repertoires in COVID-19. About the study: Some COVID-19 samples were acute and others convalescent; all came from the United States, Italy and Spain. PBMCs, B-cell-depleted T cells, or T cells were the source of the cDNA or gDNA that made up the material.

CDR1 MDHEN and CDR2 SYDVKM come from the germline V gene. The CDR3 extends over 15 amino acids. Trimming left V 5 bases short and J 5 bases short, with 16 bases between. The table came from immunoSEQ multiplex PCR; TCRdb's copy has only in-frame clones and leaves some out. This sample has tens of thousands of clones, with about four fifths found just once. This receptor was identified in a human donor in a cohort sampled during active COVID-19. The chain joins TRBV28 to TRBJ1-5; maybe TRBD1 (6 bases). The sequenced sample was peripheral blood. CDR3 loop: CASSPPTGSDQPQHF. In DNA form, the CDR3 reads TGTGCCAGCAGTCCCCCGACAGGCTCTGATCAGCCCCAGCATTTT.